A single sample is the source of the 14 T cell receptor beta chains below, sequenced in a study of OX40 agonist ivuxolimab in advanced cancers. Method: immunoSEQ multiplex PCR; TCRdb's copy keeps in-frame clones and lacks some. The repertoire includes fewer than 100,000 clones, 70% to 90% of them detected once, and approximately 11% sits in the top ten. Source: CD4+ or CD8+ T cells sorted from blood, taken in a trial of the OX40 agonist ivuxolimab. The receptors originated from an adult with an advanced solid tumor such as melanoma, head and neck, liver or kidney cancer.

The V and J genes are TRBV11-2 and TRBJ2-1, with 8 bases matching TRBD1. Per the germline V gene, CDR1 is SGHAT and CDR2 is FQNNGV. The CDR3 extends over 16 amino acids. J was trimmed by 5 bases and V by 5 bases; bases with no gene match: 11. CDR3 sequence reads: CASSLDRGRMDNEQFF. CDR3 sequence (DNA): TGTGCCAGCAGCCTCGACAGGGGCAGAATGGACAATGAGCAGTTCTTC.

V usage is TRBV29-1 and J usage is TRBJ1-4; D is undetermined. Trimming cost V 7 bases and J 3 bases, with 12 bases left between them. The CDR3 contains 13 residues. Germline V CDR1 and CDR2: SQVTM, ANQGSEA. The CDR3 bases are TGCAGCGCCCACCGGGCCCCTAATGAAAAACTGTTTTTT. Amino acids: CSAHRAPNEKLFF.

V usage is TRBV4-1 and J usage is TRBJ1-5; D gene unclear. Trimming took off 4 bases at V and 7 bases at J, with 14 bases between the two ends. The CDR3 is made up of 14 amino acids. The V gene's germline CDR1 is MGHRA and CDR2 YSYEKL. CDR3: CASSPVGSRQPQHF. The CDR3, as DNA: TGCGCCAGCAGCCCCGTCGGGTCCCGACAGCCCCAGCATTTT.

The chain employs TRBV27 and TRBJ2-7; the D is unclear. Per germline, CDR1 MNHEY and CDR2 SMNVEV (reference sequence). This CDR3 is 13 amino acids long. Trimming stripped 3 bases from V and 3 bases from J, with 9 bases between. The CDR3 here is CASSFGWRYEQYF. CDR3 nucleotide sequence: TGTGCCAGCAGTTTTGGCTGGCGCTACGAGCAGTACTTC.

V gene TRBV27 combines with J gene TRBJ1-1; D is uncertain. CDR1 is MNHEY, CDR2 SMNVEV, per germline (reference sequence). The CDR3 totals 14 residues. V dropped 3 bases and J dropped 0 bases, with 8 bases sitting between them. The CDR3 sequence: CASSFGFLNTEAFF. The CDR3 DNA is TGTGCCAGCAGTTTCGGGTTTTTGAACACTGAAGCTTTCTTT.

The chain couples TRBV11-2 to TRBJ2-1; a possible D gene is TRBD2 (6 bases). The germline gives CDR1 SGHAT, CDR2 FQNNGV. The CDR3 is 15 amino acids. The V gene lost 4 bases and the J gene lost 4 bases, with 14 bases spanning the gap. DNA for the CDR3: TGTGCCAGCAGCTATACCGCGGGGCCTTACAATGAGCAGTTCTTC. Translation: CASSYTAGPYNEQFF.

The chain has TRBV6-7 and TRBJ1-4; weak D call: TRBD1 (6 bases). TRBV6-7 is treated as an ORF (open reading frame) with a function not yet certain. Trimming removed 5 bases from V and 4 bases from J, with 11 bases in between. The CDR3 is made up of 14 amino acids. CDR3 nucleotide sequence: TGTGCCAGCAGTCACAGGGAGGGTAATGAAAAACTGTTTTTT. Protein product: CASSHREGNEKLFF.

The genes are TRBV10-3 and TRBJ2-7; D unclear. CDR1 ENHRY and CDR2 SYGVKD come from the germline V gene. V lost 6 bases, J lost 3 bases, and 15 bases lay in between. The CDR3 is 14 amino acids. CDR3 DNA: TGTGCCATCAGCCCCCAGGCTACGGACTACGAGCAGTACTTC. It is translated as CAISPQATDYEQYF.

This clone was counted only a few times. The CDR3 region has the DNA TGTGCCAGCAGCAAAAATGGGGGGGCACGTCGACAGTTCTTC. Protein sequence: CASSKNGGARRQFF. V gene TRBV21-1 combines with J gene TRBJ2-1; TRBD2, as called in the table, went unchecked against the DNA. TRBV21-1 counts as a pseudogene. The CDR3 is 14 amino acids.

This sequence joins TRBV11-1 and TRBJ1-2; D call uncertain. The CDR3 loop spans 13 amino acids. Germline V lookup: CDR1 SGHAT, CDR2 FQDESV (reference sequence). Trimming left V 0 bases short and J 6 bases short, with 8 bases between. The CDR3 here is CASSLARRDGYTF. The DNA of the CDR3 is TGTGCCAGCAGCTTAGCGCGGAGGGATGGCTACACCTTC.

About this clone: One end of the junction varies from germline; a read error may be responsible. CDR3 DNA: TGTGCCAGCAGCTTAGGTTTCGGGACGGCATCTCTCCGTTTT. Protein: CASSLGFGTASLRF. V usage is TRBV7-9 and J usage is TRBJ1-4; D possibly corresponds to TRBD1 (5 bases). The CDR3 totals 14 residues. CDR1 SEHNR and CDR2 FQNEAQ come from the germline V gene (reference sequence).

The rearrangement links TRBV5-1 to TRBJ2-3; D is possibly TRBD2 (7 bases). The V and J ends lost 0 bases and 6 bases respectively, with 17 bases between them. Germline V gene lookup returns CDR1 SGHRS and CDR2 YFSETQ. The CDR3 is 16 residues long. The CDR3 reads CASSLAWLGGADTQYF. CDR3 in DNA: TGCGCCAGCAGCTTGGCCTGGTTAGGGGGGGCCGATACGCAGTATTTT.

The V call is TRBV7-9, the J call TRBJ2-7; TRBD1 matches 8 bases. The V gene's germline CDR1 is SEHNR and CDR2 FQNEAQ (reference sequence). CDR3 length equals 15 residues. Trimming at V came to 5 bases and at J to 2 bases, leaving 8 bases not matched to a gene. The CDR3, as DNA: TGTGCCAGCAGCCCCCCAGGGACAGGTCCCTACGAGCAGTACTTC. This encodes CASSPPGTGPYEQYF.

The V gene is TRBV5-6, the J gene TRBJ1-2; D possibly corresponds to TRBD1 (5 bases). The germline V gene encodes CDR1 SGHDT and CDR2 YYEEEE. V was shortened by 4 bases and J by 4 bases, with 20 bases between the two germline ends. CDR3 length: 16 amino acids. The CDR3 region is CASSPSMGRTTYGYTF. CDR3 bases: TGTGCCAGCAGCCCATCAATGGGACGGACGACCTATGGCTACACCTTC.